This record concerns one T cell receptor beta chain sequence. Its antigen is not yet known. No base quality values were provided; no much bigger clone lies one nucleotide off. Patients with a history of autoimmune disease or receiving systemic immunosuppression were excluded from the trial. Peripheral blood for TCR sequencing was collected from all dose cohorts at baseline, on cycle 4 day 1, and on cycle 7 day 1. The samples were taken from a phase I, first-in-human, multicenter, open-label dose-escalation trial of ivuxolimab. The trial enrolled adults with locally advanced or metastatic head and neck squamous cell, hepatocellular, melanoma or renal cell carcinoma. Before TCR sequencing, CD4+ T cells and CD8+ T cells were sorted from peripheral blood as separate populations. The data stem from a study of OX40 agonist ivuxolimab in advanced cancers. Background for the entire study: Ivuxolimab, which targeted the costimulatory receptor OX40 (CD134), was an agonistic, fully human IgG2 monoclonal antibody. Intravenous ivuxolimab was administered to patients every 2 weeks at six dose levels: 0.01, 0.1, 0.3, 1.5, 3 and 10 mg/kg. Of the 50 to 55 patients in dose escalation, approximately 20 had hepatocellular carcinoma, around 15 had melanoma, 9 had renal cell carcinoma and 9 had head and neck cancer. In the dose-escalation cohort, around four fifths of patients were male, and the mean age was 60 years with a range of about 20 to 79. Prior anti-PD-1, anti-PD-L1 or anti-CTLA-4 therapy was permitted, and checkpoint inhibitors had been received by around 40% of dose-escalation patients. Partial responses were achieved by three dose-escalation patients, of whom one had hepatocellular carcinoma and two had cutaneous melanoma. Peripheral TCRbeta sequencing aimed to test whether ivuxolimab altered TCR sequence diversity and caused clonal T-cell expansion. The paper describes the monotherapy dose-escalation part (N of about 50 patients) of the phase I trial of ivuxolimab.

Genomic DNA was extracted from sorted cells for sequencing of the TCRbeta CDR3 region. The immunoSEQ Assay was used for sequencing of TCRbeta CDR3 regions. Entries here come from immuneACCESS through TCRdb and include only in-frame sequences with V and J called. Some clones fail to appear in such tables; in the studies checked, an unresolved V gene covers under half of the shortfall, and the cause of the remainder is unknown. The sample contains roughly 70,000 clones, 82% of them found a single time. Jointly, the top ten make up 0.35% to 0.5% of the sample. Summary of the overall study and its limitations: On average, CD8+ T cells showed more expanded clones than CD4+ T cells after ivuxolimab. At doses of 0.1 to 3.0 mg/kg, clonal expansion of both CD4+ and CD8+ blood T cells was observed from baseline to week 6. In the 0.1-3.0 mg/kg groups, partial responders were among the patients with the lowest normalized peripheral clonal expansion, particularly in CD8+ T cells. Low levels of normalized T-cell clonal expansion were also seen in some patients who did not respond. Which antigens the clonally expanded peripheral T cells were specific for was not determined.

V is clipped by 6 bases and J by 7 bases, and the sequence between their germline boundaries is 8 bases long. Looking up the germline V gene yields CDR1 MRHNA and CDR2 SNTAGT. From the cysteine up to the phenylalanine, the CDR3 has a length of 11 residues. CDR3 DNA is the only sequence kept; it has 33 bases, read in frame from the first base. The chain links TRBV6-4 with TRBJ2-3; the D gene remains uncertain. The sample here was CD4+ or CD8+ T cells sorted from blood, taken in a trial of the OX40 agonist ivuxolimab. This receptor was taken from an adult with an advanced solid tumor such as melanoma, head and neck, liver or kidney cancer. Here the CDR3 is given as CASRGCYTQYF. The DNA is as follows: TGTGCCAGCAGAGGGTGCTATACGCAGTATTTT.